What follows is one T cell receptor (beta chain) and its context. TCRdb passed the 5' RACE reads through MiXCR, listing each CDR3 protein once. The repertoire holds around 310,000 distinct CDR3 sequences, 3.5% to 5% seen once, with around 19% in the top ten. The CDR3 covers 15 residues. Trimming took 0 bases from V and 6 from J; bases not matched to a gene: 7. CDR1 is SGHRS, CDR2 YFSETQ, per germline. The data derive from a study of T cells after yellow fever vaccination. The chain combines TRBV5-1 with TRBJ2-3, with TRBD1 matching over 7 bases. The sequence was collected from a man between 18 and 35 years old who received the YFV17D yellow fever vaccine. Sequences were derived from PBMCs, sampled 15 days after the yellow fever booster vaccination. The CDR3 sequence: CASSLEDRVGDTQYF. CDR3 bases: TGCGCCAGCAGCTTGGAAGACAGGGTCGGGGATACGCAGTATTTT.